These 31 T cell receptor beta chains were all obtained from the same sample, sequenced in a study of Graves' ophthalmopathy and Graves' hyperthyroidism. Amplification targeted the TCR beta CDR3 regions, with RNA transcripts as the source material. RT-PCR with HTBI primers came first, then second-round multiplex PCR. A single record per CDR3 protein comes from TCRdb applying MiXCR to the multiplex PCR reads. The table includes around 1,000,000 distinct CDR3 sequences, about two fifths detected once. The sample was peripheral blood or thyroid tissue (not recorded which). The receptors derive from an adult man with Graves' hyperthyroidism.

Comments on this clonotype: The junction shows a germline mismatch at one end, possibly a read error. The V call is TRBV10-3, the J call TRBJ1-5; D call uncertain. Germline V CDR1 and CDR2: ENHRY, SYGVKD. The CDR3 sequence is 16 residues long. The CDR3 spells CASSYSPGWSNQPQHF. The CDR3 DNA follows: TGTGCCAGCAGTTACTCTCCGGGGTGGAGCAATCAGCCCCAGCATTTT.

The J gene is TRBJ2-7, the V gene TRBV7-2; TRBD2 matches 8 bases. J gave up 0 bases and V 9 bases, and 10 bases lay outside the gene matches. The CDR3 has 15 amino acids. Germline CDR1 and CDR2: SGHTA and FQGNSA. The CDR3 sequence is CASSPSSGRSYEQYF. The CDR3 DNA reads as TGTGCCAGTAGTCCCTCTAGCGGGCGCTCCTACGAGCAGTACTTC.

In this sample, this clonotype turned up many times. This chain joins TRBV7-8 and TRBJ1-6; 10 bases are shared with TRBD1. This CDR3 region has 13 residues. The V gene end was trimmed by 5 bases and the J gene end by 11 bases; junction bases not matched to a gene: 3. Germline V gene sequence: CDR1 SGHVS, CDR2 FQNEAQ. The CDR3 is CASSQGQGPPLHF. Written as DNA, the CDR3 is TGTGCCAGCAGCCAGGGACAGGGGCCACCCCTCCACTTT.

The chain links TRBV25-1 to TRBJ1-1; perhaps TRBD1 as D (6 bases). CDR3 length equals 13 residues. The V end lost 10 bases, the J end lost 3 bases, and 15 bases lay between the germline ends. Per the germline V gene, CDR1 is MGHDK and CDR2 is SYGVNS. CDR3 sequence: CATVAGVDTEAFF. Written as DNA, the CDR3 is TGTGCCACCGTGGCAGGGGTGGACACTGAAGCTTTCTTT.

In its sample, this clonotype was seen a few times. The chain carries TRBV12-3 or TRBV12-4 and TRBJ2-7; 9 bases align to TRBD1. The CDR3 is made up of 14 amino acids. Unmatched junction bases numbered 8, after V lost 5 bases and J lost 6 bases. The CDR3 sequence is CASSRDRVPSEQYF. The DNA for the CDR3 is TGTGCCAGCAGTAGGGACAGGGTGCCCTCCGAGCAGTACTTC.

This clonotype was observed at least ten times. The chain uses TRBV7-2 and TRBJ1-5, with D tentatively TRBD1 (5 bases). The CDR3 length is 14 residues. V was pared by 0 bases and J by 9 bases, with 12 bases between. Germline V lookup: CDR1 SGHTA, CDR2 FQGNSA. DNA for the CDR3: TGTGCCAGCAGCTTAGCGCCGGGGGATCGGCCCCAGCATTTT. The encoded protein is CASSLAPGDRPQHF.

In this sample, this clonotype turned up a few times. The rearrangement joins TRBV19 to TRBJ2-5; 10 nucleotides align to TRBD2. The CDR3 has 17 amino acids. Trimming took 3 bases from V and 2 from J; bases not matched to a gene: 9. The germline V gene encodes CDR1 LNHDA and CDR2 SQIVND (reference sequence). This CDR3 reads CASSIWASGREQETQYF. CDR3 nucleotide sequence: TGTGCCAGTAGTATTTGGGCTAGCGGGAGAGAGCAAGAGACCCAGTACTTC. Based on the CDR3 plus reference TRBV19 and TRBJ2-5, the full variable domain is DGGITQSPKYLFRKEGQNVTLSCEQNLNHDAMYWYRQDPGQGLRLIYYSQIVNDFQKGDIAEGYSVSREKKESFPLTVTSAQKNPTAFYLCASSIWASGREQETQYFGPGTRLLVL.

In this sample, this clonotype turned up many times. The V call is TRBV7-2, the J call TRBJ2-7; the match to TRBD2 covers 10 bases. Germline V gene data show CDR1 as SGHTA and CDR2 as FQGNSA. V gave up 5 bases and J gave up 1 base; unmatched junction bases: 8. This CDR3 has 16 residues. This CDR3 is CASSPDPSGSSYEQYF. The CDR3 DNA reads TGTGCCAGCAGCCCAGACCCTAGCGGGAGTTCCTACGAGCAGTACTTC.

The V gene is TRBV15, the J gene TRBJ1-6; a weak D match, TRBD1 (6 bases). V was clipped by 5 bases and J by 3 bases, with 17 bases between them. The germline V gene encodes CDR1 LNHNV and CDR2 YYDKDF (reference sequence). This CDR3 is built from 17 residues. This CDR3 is CATSQRRTVIYNSPLHF. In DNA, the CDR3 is TGTGCCACCAGCCAGCGGCGGACAGTAATCTATAATTCACCCCTCCACTTT. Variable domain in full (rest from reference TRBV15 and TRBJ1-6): DAMVIQNPRYQVTQFGKPVTLSCSQTLNHNVMYWYQQKSSQAPKLLFHYYDKDFNNEADTPDNFQSRRPNTSFCFLDIRSPGLGDTAMYLCATSQRRTVIYNSPLHFGNGTRLTVT.

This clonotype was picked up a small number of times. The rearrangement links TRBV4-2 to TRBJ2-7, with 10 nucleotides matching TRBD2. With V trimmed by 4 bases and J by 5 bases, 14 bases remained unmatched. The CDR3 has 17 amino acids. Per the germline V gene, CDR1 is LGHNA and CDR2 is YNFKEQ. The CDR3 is CASSRIIAGGIGHEQYF. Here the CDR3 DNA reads TGTGCCAGCAGCCGAATCATAGCGGGAGGTATCGGCCACGAGCAGTACTTC.

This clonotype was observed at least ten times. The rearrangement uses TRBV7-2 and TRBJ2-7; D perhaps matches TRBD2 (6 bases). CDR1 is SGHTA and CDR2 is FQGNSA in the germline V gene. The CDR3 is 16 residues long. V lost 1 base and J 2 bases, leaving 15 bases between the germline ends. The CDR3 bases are TGTGCCAGCAGCTTAGGGAATGCGGGGACCCCCTACGAGCAGTACTTC. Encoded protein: CASSLGNAGTPYEQYF.

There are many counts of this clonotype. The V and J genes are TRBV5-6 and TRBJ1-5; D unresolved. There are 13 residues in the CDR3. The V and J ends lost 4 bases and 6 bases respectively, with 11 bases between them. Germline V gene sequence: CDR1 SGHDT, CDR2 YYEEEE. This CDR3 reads CASSVLSGQPQHF. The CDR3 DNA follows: TGTGCCAGCAGCGTTCTGTCGGGTCAGCCCCAGCATTTT.

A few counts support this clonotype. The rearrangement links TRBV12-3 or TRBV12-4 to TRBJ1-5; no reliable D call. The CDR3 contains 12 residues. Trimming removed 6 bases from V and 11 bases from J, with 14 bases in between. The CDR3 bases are TGTGCCAGCAGCCCCTCCATGGAGACCCAGCATTTT. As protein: CASSPSMETQHF.

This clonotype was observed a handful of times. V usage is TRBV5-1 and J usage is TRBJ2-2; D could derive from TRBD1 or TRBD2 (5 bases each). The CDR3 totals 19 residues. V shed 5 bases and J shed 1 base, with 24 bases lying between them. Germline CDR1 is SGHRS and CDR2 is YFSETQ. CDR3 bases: TGCGCCAGCAGACGTGGTGTGCAAATCGGGACGGGGAACACCGGGGAGCTGTTTTTT. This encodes CASRRGVQIGTGNTGELFF.

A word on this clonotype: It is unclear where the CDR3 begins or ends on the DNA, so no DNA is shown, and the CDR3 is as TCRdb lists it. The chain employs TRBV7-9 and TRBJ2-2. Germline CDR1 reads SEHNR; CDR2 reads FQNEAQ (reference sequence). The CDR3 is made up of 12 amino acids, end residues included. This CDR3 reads CASSLVSGSCFF.

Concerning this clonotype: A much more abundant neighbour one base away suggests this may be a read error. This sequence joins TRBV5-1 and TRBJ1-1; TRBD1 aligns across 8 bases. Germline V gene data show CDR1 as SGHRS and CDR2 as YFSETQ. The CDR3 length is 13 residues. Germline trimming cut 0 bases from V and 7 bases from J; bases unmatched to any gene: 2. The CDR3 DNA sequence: TGCGCCAGCAGCTTGGGGACAGGGTTTGAAGCTTTCTTT. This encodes CASSLGTGFEAFF.

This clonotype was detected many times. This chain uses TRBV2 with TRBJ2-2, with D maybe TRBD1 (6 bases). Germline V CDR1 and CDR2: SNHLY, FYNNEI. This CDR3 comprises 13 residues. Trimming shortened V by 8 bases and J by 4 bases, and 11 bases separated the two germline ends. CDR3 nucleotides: TGTGCCAGCGCCAGGGGACCCACCGGGGAGCTGTTTTTT. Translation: CASARGPTGELFF. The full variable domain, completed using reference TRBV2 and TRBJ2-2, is EPEVTQTPSHQVTQMGQEVILRCVPISNHLYFYWYRQILGQKVEFLVSFYNNEISEKSEIFDDQFSVERPDGSNFTLKIRSTKLEDSAMYFCASARGPTGELFFGEGSRLTVL.

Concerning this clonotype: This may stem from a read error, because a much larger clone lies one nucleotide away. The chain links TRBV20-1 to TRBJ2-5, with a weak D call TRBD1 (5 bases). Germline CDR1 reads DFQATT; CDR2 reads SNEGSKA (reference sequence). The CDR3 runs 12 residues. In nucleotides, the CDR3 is TGCAGTGCTCACCGACAGCAAGGGACCCAGTACTTC. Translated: CSAHRQQGTQYF.

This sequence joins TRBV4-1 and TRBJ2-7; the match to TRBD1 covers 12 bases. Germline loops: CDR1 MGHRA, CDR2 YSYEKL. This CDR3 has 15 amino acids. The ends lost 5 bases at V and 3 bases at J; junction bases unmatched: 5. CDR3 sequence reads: CASSAGTGGIYEQYF. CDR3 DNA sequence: TGCGCCAGCAGCGCCGGGACAGGGGGCATCTACGAGCAGTACTTC.

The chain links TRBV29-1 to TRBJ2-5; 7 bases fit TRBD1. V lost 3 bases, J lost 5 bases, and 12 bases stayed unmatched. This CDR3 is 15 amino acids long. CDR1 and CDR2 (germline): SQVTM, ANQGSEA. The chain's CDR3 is CSVEEGTAILETQYF. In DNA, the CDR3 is TGCAGCGTTGAGGAAGGGACAGCCATCCTCGAGACCCAGTACTTC. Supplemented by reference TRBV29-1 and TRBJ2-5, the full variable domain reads SAVISQKPSRDICQRGTSLTIQCQVDSQVTMMFWYRQQPGQSLTLIATANQGSEATYESGFVIDKFPISRPNLTFSTLTVSNMSPEDSSIYLCSVEEGTAILETQYFGPGTRLLVL.

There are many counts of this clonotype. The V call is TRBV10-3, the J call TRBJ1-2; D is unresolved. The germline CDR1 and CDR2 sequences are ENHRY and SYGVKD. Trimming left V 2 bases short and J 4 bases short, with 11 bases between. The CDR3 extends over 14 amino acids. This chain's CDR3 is CAISEPGDVYGYTF. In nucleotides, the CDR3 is TGTGCCATCAGTGAGCCAGGAGACGTCTATGGCTACACCTTC.

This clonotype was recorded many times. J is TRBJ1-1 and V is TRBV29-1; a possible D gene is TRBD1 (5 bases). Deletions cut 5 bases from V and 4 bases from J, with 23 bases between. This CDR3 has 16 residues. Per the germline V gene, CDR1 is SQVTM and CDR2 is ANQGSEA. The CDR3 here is CSVRAGGYGRSTEAFF. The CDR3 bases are TGCAGCGTTAGGGCCGGGGGATATGGTCGGAGCACTGAAGCTTTCTTT.

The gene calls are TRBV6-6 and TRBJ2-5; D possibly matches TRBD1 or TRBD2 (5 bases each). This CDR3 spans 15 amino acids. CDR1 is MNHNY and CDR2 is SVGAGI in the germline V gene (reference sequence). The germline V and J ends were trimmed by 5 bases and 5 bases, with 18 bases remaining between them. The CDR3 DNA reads TGTGCCAGCAGTGAGGATCCCGGGACGGCGGAGACCCAGTACTTC. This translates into CASSEDPGTAETQYF.

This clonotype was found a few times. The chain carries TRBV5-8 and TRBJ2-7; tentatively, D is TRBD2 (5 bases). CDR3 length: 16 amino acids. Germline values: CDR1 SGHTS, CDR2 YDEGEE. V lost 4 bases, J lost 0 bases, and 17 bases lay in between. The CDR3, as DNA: TGTGCCAGCAGCCAGTCGGACTTCTCAATCTCCTACGAGCAGTACTTC. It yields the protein CASSQSDFSISYEQYF.

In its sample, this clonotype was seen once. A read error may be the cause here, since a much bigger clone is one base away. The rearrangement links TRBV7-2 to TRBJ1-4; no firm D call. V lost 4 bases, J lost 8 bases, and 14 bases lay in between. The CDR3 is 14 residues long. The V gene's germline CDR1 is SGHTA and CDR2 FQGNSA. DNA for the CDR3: TGTGCCAGCAGCTCGGCCCTACACCCCGAAAAACTGTTTTTT. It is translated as CASSSALHPEKLFF.

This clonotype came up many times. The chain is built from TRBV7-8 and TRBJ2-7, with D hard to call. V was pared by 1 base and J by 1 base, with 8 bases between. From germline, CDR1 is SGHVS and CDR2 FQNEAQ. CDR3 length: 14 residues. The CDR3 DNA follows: TGTGCCAGCAGCTTAGTGCACACTTCCTACGAGCAGTACTTC. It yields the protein CASSLVHTSYEQYF.

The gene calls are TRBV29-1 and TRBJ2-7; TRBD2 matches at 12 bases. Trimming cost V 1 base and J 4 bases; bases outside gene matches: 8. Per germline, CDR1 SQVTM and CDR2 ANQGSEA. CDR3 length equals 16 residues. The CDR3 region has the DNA TGCAGCGTTGAAGGGACTAGCGGGACCGCGCTGTACGAGCAGTACTTC. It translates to CSVEGTSGTALYEQYF.

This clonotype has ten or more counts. This chain's CDR3 is CAISESGGKSNQPQHF. The CDR3 nucleotides read TGTGCCATCAGTGAGTCGGGGGGTAAGAGCAATCAGCCCCAGCATTTT. This rearrangement joins TRBV10-3 to TRBJ1-5, with a possible D match to TRBD1 (5 bases). CDR3 size: 16 residues. Germline V gene sequence: CDR1 ENHRY, CDR2 SYGVKD. The V gene lost 0 bases and the J gene lost 1 base, with 10 bases spanning the gap.

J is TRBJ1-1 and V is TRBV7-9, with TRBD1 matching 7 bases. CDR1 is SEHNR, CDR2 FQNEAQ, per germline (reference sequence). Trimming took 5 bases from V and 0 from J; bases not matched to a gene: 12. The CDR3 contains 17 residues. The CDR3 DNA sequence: TGTGCCAGCAGCCCTAATTTACGGGGGACAGTGAACACTGAAGCTTTCTTT. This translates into CASSPNLRGTVNTEAFF.

In DNA, the CDR3 is TGTGCCATCAGTGAGTCGCGGCACTACGAGCAGTACTTC. Its protein product is CAISESRHYEQYF. This chain links TRBV10-3 with TRBJ2-7; D ambiguous. V lost 0 bases to trimming and J lost 3 bases, with 6 bases between them. This CDR3 has 13 residues. Per germline, CDR1 ENHRY and CDR2 SYGVKD.

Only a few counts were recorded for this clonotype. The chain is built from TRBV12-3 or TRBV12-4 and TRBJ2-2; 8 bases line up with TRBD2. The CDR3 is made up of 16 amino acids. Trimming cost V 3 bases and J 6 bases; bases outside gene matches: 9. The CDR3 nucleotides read TGTGCCAGCAGTTTCGATCCCAAGCGGGGGTCCGGGGAGCTGTTTTTT. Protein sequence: CASSFDPKRGSGELFF.